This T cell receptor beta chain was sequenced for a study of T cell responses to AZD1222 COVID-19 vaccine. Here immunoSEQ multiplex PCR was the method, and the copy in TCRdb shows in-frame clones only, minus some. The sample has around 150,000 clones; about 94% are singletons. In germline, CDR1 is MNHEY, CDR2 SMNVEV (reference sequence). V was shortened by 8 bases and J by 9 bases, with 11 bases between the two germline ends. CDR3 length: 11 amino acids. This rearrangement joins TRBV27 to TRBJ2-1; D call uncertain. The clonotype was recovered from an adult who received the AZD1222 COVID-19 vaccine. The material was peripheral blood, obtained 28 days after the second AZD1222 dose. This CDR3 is CASGLRGEQFF. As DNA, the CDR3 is TGTGCCAGCGGCCTGCGTGGTGAGCAGTTCTTC.